This T cell receptor beta chain derives from a study of T cells in localized non-small cell lung cancer. General observations from the study: Prolonged overall survival went with higher T cell density in the blood. For the top 100 tumor clones, a median about 56 also appeared in adjacent lung. There was higher T cell clonality in uninvolved adjacent lung than in tumor, and it was highest there. Without multi-region sequencing, intratumor heterogeneity could not be excluded.

Comments on this clone: Antigen unknown.

The CDR3 consists of 15 residues. The germline gives CDR1 SGHAT, CDR2 FQNNGV. V shed 4 bases and J shed 2 bases, with 15 bases lying between them. Generated by immunoSEQ multiplex PCR, the TCRdb table keeps only in-frame clones and is missing some. This table has over 30,000 clones, approximately 88% appearing once. The sequence was collected from a woman aged 35 to 69 with stage I lung adenocarcinoma. This specimen consisted of peripheral blood, obtained before any cancer treatment. The rearrangement joins TRBV11-2 to TRBJ2-7; tentatively, D is TRBD2 (5 bases). The CDR3 nucleotides are TGTGCCAGCAGCTCCGTTCGGCAGCGGACCTACGAGCAGTACTTC. Its translation is CASSSVRQRTYEQYF. Looking up the rest from reference TRBV11-2 and TRBJ2-7 gives the full variable domain: EAGVAQSPRYKIIEKRQSVAFWCNPISGHATLYWYQQILGQGPKLLIQFQNNGVVDDSQLPKDRFSAERLKGVDSTLKIQPAKLEDSAVYLCASSSVRQRTYEQYFGPGTRLTVT.